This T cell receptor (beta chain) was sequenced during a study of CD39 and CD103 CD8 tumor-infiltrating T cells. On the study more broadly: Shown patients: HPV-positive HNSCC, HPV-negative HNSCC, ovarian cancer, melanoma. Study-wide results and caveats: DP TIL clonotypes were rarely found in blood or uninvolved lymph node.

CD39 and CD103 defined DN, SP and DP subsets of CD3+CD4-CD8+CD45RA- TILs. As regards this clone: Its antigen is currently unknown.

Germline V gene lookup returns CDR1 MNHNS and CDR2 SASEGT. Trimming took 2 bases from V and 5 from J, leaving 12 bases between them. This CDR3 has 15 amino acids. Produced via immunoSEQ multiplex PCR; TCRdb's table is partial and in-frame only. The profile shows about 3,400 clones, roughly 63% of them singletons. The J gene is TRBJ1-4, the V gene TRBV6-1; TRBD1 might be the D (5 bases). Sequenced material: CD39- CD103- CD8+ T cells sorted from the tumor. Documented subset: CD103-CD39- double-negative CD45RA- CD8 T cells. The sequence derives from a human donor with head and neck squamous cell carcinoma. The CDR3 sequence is CASSERDFTNEKLFF. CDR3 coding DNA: TGTGCCAGCAGTGAAAGGGACTTCACAAATGAAAAACTGTTTTTT.